The 3 T cell receptor beta chains below all came from one sample that was sequenced in a study of blood T cell repertoires in COVID-19. Sequencing used immunoSEQ multiplex PCR; TCRdb keeps in-frame clones, though not all of them. The table has hundreds of thousands of clones, about 87% seen once. The sequenced sample was PBMCs or T cells enriched from blood (not recorded which). These receptor sequences come from a woman in her 30s with acute COVID-19.

J is TRBJ1-5 and V is TRBV24-1; D may be TRBD1 (6 bases). CDR3 length: 14 residues. Trimming shortened V by 5 bases and J by 1 base, and 8 bases separated the two germline ends. Germline CDR1 and CDR2: KGHDR and SFDVKD. The CDR3 loop is CATSAGQSNQPQHF. For the CDR3, the DNA is TGTGCCACCAGTGCAGGACAGAGCAATCAGCCCCAGCATTTT.

The chain carries TRBV18 and TRBJ1-2; 7 nucleotides line up with TRBD1. The trim removed 3 bases at V and 4 bases at J, leaving 5 bases unmatched. The CDR3 sequence is 14 residues long. CDR1 is KGHSH, CDR2 LQKENI, per germline. The CDR3 nucleotides are TGTGCCAGCTCACCGGACAGGACCTCCTATGGCTACACCTTC. Protein product: CASSPDRTSYGYTF.

The chain uses TRBV11-2 and TRBJ1-2, with 9 bases matching TRBD1. CDR3 length: 18 amino acids. Unmatched junction bases numbered 16, after V lost 6 bases and J lost 2 bases. Germline CDR1 is SGHAT and CDR2 is FQNNGV. The CDR3 coding sequence is TGTGCCAGCAGTAGCCGGGGACAGGGCGATTGGAAAAACTATGGCTACACCTTC. Translated, it gives CASSSRGQGDWKNYGYTF.